Reported below is one TCR beta chain. The antigen is unknown. The source of the sample is a study of response to subunit inactivated influenza vaccine. General study findings and limits: It was the authors' suggestion that each seasonal influenza vaccination recruits few new T cells.

This CDR3 region has 13 residues. Germline V CDR1 and CDR2: SQVTM, ANQGSEA. Trimming cost V 6 bases and J 2 bases; bases outside gene matches: 5. Each CDR3 protein gets one entry after TCRdb re-called the RT-PCR reads with MiXCR. The sample lists some 500,000 distinct CDR3 sequences; over 25% were seen once. The sequencing used CD4+ T cells sorted from PBMCs, collected more than 4 days after vaccination. The chain carries TRBV29-1 and TRBJ2-7; 9 bases are a match to TRBD1. The source is a man aged 50-59 years who received an inactivated influenza vaccine. The CDR3 loop reads CSVRTGATYEQYF. The DNA for the CDR3 is TGCAGCGTCAGGACAGGGGCTACCTACGAGCAGTACTTC.